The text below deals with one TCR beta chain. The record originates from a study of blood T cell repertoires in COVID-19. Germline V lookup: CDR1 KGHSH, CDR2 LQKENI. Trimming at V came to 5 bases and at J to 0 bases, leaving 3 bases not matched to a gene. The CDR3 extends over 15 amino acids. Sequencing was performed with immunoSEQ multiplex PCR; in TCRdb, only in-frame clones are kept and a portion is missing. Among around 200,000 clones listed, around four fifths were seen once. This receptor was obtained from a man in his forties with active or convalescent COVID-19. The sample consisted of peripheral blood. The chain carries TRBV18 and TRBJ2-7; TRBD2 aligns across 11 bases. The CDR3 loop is CASSTTSGGSYEQYF. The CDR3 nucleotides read TGTGCCAGCTCAACTACTAGCGGGGGCTCCTACGAGCAGTACTTC.